The 27 T cell receptor beta chains below were found in one sample sequenced in a study of blood T cell repertoires in COVID-19. Sequencing was performed with immunoSEQ multiplex PCR; in TCRdb, only in-frame clones are kept and a portion is missing. Altogether about 64,000 clones are present, 80% to 85% being singletons, with the ten largest covering approximately 12%. The source material was peripheral blood. The receptors were sampled from a human donor in a cohort sampled during active COVID-19.

This clone was detected only a few times. V usage is TRBV5-1 and J usage is TRBJ2-7; maybe TRBD1 (5 bases). Germline CDR1 and CDR2: SGHRS and YFSETQ. Trimming removed 0 bases from V and 7 bases from J, with 5 bases in between. The CDR3 loop spans 11 amino acids. The CDR3 nucleotides read TGCGCCAGCAGCTTGGGGACAGAGCAGTACTTC. As protein: CASSLGTEQYF. The whole variable domain, filled in from reference TRBV5-1 and TRBJ2-7, reads KAGVTQTPRYLIKTRGQQVTLSCSPISGHRSVSWYQQTPGQGLQFLFEYFSETQRNKGNFPGRFSGRQFSNSRSEMNVSTLELGDSALYLCASSLGTEQYFGPGTRLTVT.

J is TRBJ1-2 and V is TRBV5-1; maybe TRBD1 (5 bases). V was shortened by 0 bases and J by 4 bases, with 13 bases between the two germline ends. The CDR3 loop spans 15 amino acids. Germline V gene sequence: CDR1 SGHRS, CDR2 YFSETQ. CDR3 coding DNA: TGCGCCAGCAGCTTGGTGTCAGGGCTTAGCTATGGCTACACCTTC. This gives the protein CASSLVSGLSYGYTF.

The chain employs TRBV7-2 and TRBJ1-2, with D perhaps TRBD1 (6 bases). With 0 bases removed from V and 4 bases from J, the gap between germline ends came to 12 bases. The CDR3 runs to 15 residues. Germline loops: CDR1 SGHTA, CDR2 FQGNSA. CDR3 loop: CASSLAGGALYGYTF. In DNA, the CDR3 is TGTGCCAGCAGCTTAGCGGGGGGGGCTCTCTATGGCTACACCTTC.

A single count supports this clone. The chain carries TRBV5-8 and TRBJ1-4; 10 bases are a match to TRBD1. Per germline, CDR1 SGHTS and CDR2 YDEGEE. V shed 4 bases and J 7 bases; nucleotides not matched to a gene: 7. The CDR3 contains 15 residues. The CDR3 protein is CASSLRTGGGEKLFF. The CDR3 coding sequence is TGTGCCAGCAGCCTCCGGACAGGGGGAGGTGAAAAACTGTTTTTT.

The V gene is TRBV12-3 or TRBV12-4, the J gene TRBJ2-1; D is undetermined. This CDR3 is built from 13 residues. Trimming took off 8 bases at V and 5 bases at J, with 13 bases between the two ends. CDR3 loop: CASASSQDNEQFF. CDR3 bases: TGTGCCAGCGCCTCTTCTCAGGACAATGAGCAGTTCTTC.

This clone turned up a few times. The J gene is TRBJ2-5, the V gene TRBV9, with 8 bases aligning to TRBD2. After removal of 1 base from V and 9 bases from J, the junction contained 17 bases not matched to a gene. The CDR3 has 17 residues. In germline, CDR1 is SGDLS, CDR2 YYNGEE. DNA of the CDR3: TGTGCCAGCAGCGTATCGGCGTTAATAGCGGGGTATTCGCCCCAGTACTTC. It translates to CASSVSALIAGYSPQYF.

The V call is TRBV21-1, the J call TRBJ1-1; TRBD1 was called by the table and not checked on the DNA. TRBV21-1 represents a pseudogene. This CDR3 contains 16 residues. The CDR3 region is CASSTGPGHKNTEAFF. CDR3 in DNA: TGTGCCAGCAGCACGGGGCCGGGACACAAGAACACTGAAGCTTTCTTT.

The J gene is TRBJ1-4, the V gene TRBV14; D is undetermined. V lost 3 bases, J lost 8 bases, and 7 bases lay in between. CDR1 and CDR2 (germline): SGHDN, FVKESK. The CDR3 has 12 amino acids. CDR3 sequence reads: CASSQYAEKLFF. CDR3 nucleotide sequence: TGTGCCAGCAGCCAGTACGCGGAAAAACTGTTTTTT.

The rearrangement joins TRBV7-9 to TRBJ2-4, with 7 bases that match TRBD2. CDR1 is SEHNR and CDR2 is FQNEAQ in the germline V gene (reference sequence). Trimming at V came to 8 bases and at J to 1 base, leaving 8 bases not matched to a gene. There are 15 residues in the CDR3. CDR3 in amino acids: CASSRGEFAKNIQYF. CDR3 DNA sequence: TGTGCCAGCTCTCGGGGGGAATTCGCCAAAAACATTCAGTACTTC.

As DNA, the CDR3 is TGTGCCACCTCCCCTAGCGGGGGTTACAATGAGCAGTTCTTC. Its protein is CATSPSGGYNEQFF. The chain employs TRBV6-4 and TRBJ2-1; TRBD2 agrees at 10 bases. The CDR3 covers 14 residues. Germline CDR1 MRHNA, CDR2 SNTAGT. J lost 4 bases, V lost 10 bases, and 7 bases had no gene match.

The CDR3 region has the DNA TGTGCCAGCAGTTACTCTGGGGGGTCCAATCAGCCCCAGCATTTT. This gives the protein CASSYSGGSNQPQHF. J is TRBJ1-5 and V is TRBV6-2 or TRBV6-3; the D gene is possibly TRBD1 (5 bases). The CDR3 is 15 residues long. Germline lookup yields CDR1 MNHEY and CDR2 SVGEGT. The V end was cut by 0 bases, the J end by 3 bases, with 9 bases between.

The genes are TRBV27 and TRBJ1-5; D is unclear. The CDR3 contains 12 residues. The germline CDR1 and CDR2 sequences are MNHEY and SMNVEV (reference sequence). The V end lost 5 bases, the J end lost 5 bases, and 7 bases lay between the germline ends. The CDR3 DNA is TGTGCCAGCAGTAGCGGGGATCAGCCCCAGCATTTT. Residues: CASSSGDQPQHF.

The chain carries TRBV15 and TRBJ2-6; D possibly corresponds to TRBD2 (6 bases). V lost 4 bases and J lost 1, with 8 bases in between. CDR1 and CDR2 (germline): LNHNV, YYDKDF (reference sequence). CDR3 length: 15 amino acids. CDR3 bases: TGTGCCACCAGCAAGGCGGGGTCTGGGGCCAACGTCCTGACTTTC. Protein sequence: CATSKAGSGANVLTF.

This chain links TRBV19 with TRBJ1-4, with D uncertain. The CDR3 sequence is 14 residues long. The germline V gene encodes CDR1 LNHDA and CDR2 SQIVND (reference sequence). V lost 3 bases to trimming and J lost 10 bases, with 15 bases between them. CDR3 sequence (DNA): TGTGCCAGTAGTATTAACAGAAATCTTGGAAAACTGTTTTTT. Amino acids: CASSINRNLGKLFF. The complete variable domain, with remaining parts taken from reference TRBV19 and TRBJ1-4, reads DGGITQSPKYLFRKEGQNVTLSCEQNLNHDAMYWYRQDPGQGLRLIYYSQIVNDFQKGDIAEGYSVSREKKESFPLTVTSAQKNPTAFYLCASSINRNLGKLFFGSGTQLSVL.

The V and J genes are TRBV2 and TRBJ2-7, with 9 positions matching TRBD1. V was pared by 6 bases and J by 4 bases, with 4 bases of the junction left unmatched. The CDR3 spans 13 residues. Germline CDR1 reads SNHLY; CDR2 reads FYNNEI. DNA of the CDR3: TGTGCCAGCAGCCGGGACAGGGTTTACGAGCAGTACTTC. It is translated as CASSRDRVYEQYF.

The CDR3 bases are TGCGCCAGCAGCCCGCATAGCTCCTACAATGAGCAGTTCTTC. It codes for CASSPHSSYNEQFF. V gene TRBV5-1 combines with J gene TRBJ2-1, with unresolved D. Trimming stripped 4 bases from V and 0 bases from J, with 8 bases between. Germline CDR1 reads SGHRS; CDR2 reads YFSETQ. This CDR3 comprises 14 residues.

V and J are TRBV27 and TRBJ1-1; maybe TRBD1 (5 bases). Trimming removed 8 bases at V and 2 bases at J, with 18 bases between. The length of the CDR3 is 15 residues. Germline CDR1 and CDR2: MNHEY and SMNVEV (reference sequence). The CDR3 spells CASQLGGGINTEAFF. The CDR3 bases are TGTGCCAGCCAGCTCGGGGGAGGGATAAACACTGAAGCTTTCTTT.

J is TRBJ1-2 and V is TRBV10-3, with D maybe TRBD1 (5 bases). Trimming cost V 3 bases and J 4 bases, with 9 bases left between them. The CDR3 consists of 13 residues. The germline gives CDR1 ENHRY, CDR2 SYGVKD. CDR3 nucleotide sequence: TGTGCCATCAGTGAACAGGAGATCTATGGCTACACCTTC. It encodes CAISEQEIYGYTF.

The rearrangement joins TRBV27 to TRBJ2-3, with D perhaps matching TRBD2 (5 bases). Germline V gene sequence: CDR1 MNHEY, CDR2 SMNVEV (reference sequence). V was pared by 6 bases and J by 0 bases, with 13 bases between. The CDR3 has 15 residues. In DNA, the CDR3 is TGTGCCAGCAGGCTTCTAGCCGGTAGCACAGATACGCAGTATTTT. It encodes CASRLLAGSTDTQYF.

The rearrangement uses TRBV6-6 and TRBJ2-1, with 10 bases that match TRBD2. CDR1 is MNHNY and CDR2 is SVGAGI in the germline V gene (reference sequence). The CDR3 has 14 amino acids. The junction had 7 bases not matched to a gene; V was cut back by 8 bases and J by 6 bases. Here the CDR3 reads CASYPAGGRNEQFF. The CDR3 region has the DNA TGTGCCAGCTACCCAGCGGGGGGGCGCAATGAGCAGTTCTTC.

This clone occurred once. The chain couples TRBV11-2 to TRBJ2-5, with TRBD1 as a possible D gene (6 bases). Germline V CDR1 and CDR2: SGHAT, FQNNGV. V lost 1 base and J lost 2, with 11 bases in between. The CDR3 consists of 15 residues. The CDR3 loop reads CASSLGQAFQETQYF. In nucleotides, the CDR3 is TGTGCCAGCAGCTTAGGACAGGCCTTTCAAGAGACCCAGTACTTC.

The gene calls are TRBV4-2 and TRBJ2-7, with 14 nucleotides matching TRBD2. The CDR3 is made up of 17 amino acids. Germline loops: CDR1 LGHNA, CDR2 YNFKEQ. V trimming: 2 bases; J trimming: 4 bases; junction bases outside the gene matches: 7. The CDR3 sequence: CASSQIGTSGGSYEQYF. The CDR3 region has the DNA TGTGCCAGCAGCCAAATTGGGACTAGCGGGGGTTCTTACGAGCAGTACTTC.

This clone has only one observation. The CDR3 DNA follows: TGTGCCACCAGTAGACAGGGGGCATTCGCCGGGGAGCTGTTTTTT. This translates into CATSRQGAFAGELFF. The chain couples TRBV24-1 to TRBJ2-2, with 10 bases fitting TRBD1. CDR1 is KGHDR, CDR2 SFDVKD, per germline. The J segment lost 6 bases and the V segment lost 6 bases, leaving 6 bases of the junction unmatched. The CDR3 is 15 residues long.

The chain recombines TRBV6-5 with TRBJ1-6, with 8 positions matching TRBD1. The V and J ends lost 6 bases and 13 bases, in that order; junction bases with no gene match: 11. Germline CDR1 reads MNHEY; CDR2 reads SVGAGI. CDR3 length equals 14 residues. CDR3 residues: CASRALDRDGPLHF. In nucleotides, the CDR3 is TGTGCCAGCAGGGCCTTGGACAGGGATGGGCCCCTCCACTTT.

This rearrangement joins TRBV10-3 to TRBJ1-6; 10 bases fit TRBD1. Trimming took 6 bases from V and 8 from J; bases not matched to a gene: 1. The CDR3 length is 13 residues. CDR1 and CDR2 from the germline V gene are ENHRY and SYGVKD. For the CDR3, the DNA is TGTGCCATCAGAGGGACAGGGGATTCACCCCTCCACTTT. This gives the protein CAIRGTGDSPLHF.

This sequence joins TRBV10-1 and TRBJ2-1; the match to TRBD2 covers 10 bases. J lost 7 bases, V lost 4 bases, and 7 bases had no gene match. There are 15 residues in the CDR3. Germline CDR1 WNHNN, CDR2 SYGVQD (reference sequence). Here the CDR3 reads CASSVLAGDGNEQFF. The CDR3 coding sequence is TGCGCCAGCAGTGTTCTAGCGGGGGATGGGAATGAGCAGTTCTTC.

The V call is TRBV28, the J call TRBJ1-3, with unresolved D. CDR3 length: 14 amino acids. V was trimmed by 5 bases and J by 4 bases, leaving 12 bases between them. Germline CDR1 and CDR2: MDHEN and SYDVKM. The CDR3 nucleotides read TGTGCCAGCAGTACTACACGGTCGGGAAACACCATATATTTT. Amino acid sequence: CASSTTRSGNTIYF.